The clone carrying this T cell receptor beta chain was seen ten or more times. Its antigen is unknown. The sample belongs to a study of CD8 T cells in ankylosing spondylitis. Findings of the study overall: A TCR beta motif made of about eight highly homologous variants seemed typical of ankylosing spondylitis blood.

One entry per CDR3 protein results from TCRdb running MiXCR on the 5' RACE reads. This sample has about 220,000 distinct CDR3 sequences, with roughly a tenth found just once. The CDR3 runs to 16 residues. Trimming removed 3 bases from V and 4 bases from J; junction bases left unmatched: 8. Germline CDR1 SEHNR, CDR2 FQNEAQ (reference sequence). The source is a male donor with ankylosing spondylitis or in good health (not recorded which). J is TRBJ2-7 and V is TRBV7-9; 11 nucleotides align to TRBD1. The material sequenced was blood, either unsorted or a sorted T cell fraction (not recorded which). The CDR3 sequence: CASSFGGTGGSYEQYF. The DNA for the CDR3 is TGTGCCAGCAGCTTCGGCGGGACAGGGGGTTCATACGAGCAGTACTTC.